The 20 T cell receptor beta chains below all came from one sample that was sequenced in a study of tumor-infiltrating lymphocytes in localized non-small cell lung cancer. Sequenced by immunoSEQ multiplex PCR; TCRdb stores in-frame clones only, minus some. The sample includes more than 10,000 clones, 66% of them seen just once. What was sequenced was lung tumor tissue. The receptors shown here come from a human donor with non-small cell lung cancer.

This clone counts as medium-sized (0.01 to 0.1%). The chain has TRBV5-4 and TRBJ2-3; D is possibly TRBD1 or TRBD2 (6 bases each). V was cut by 4 bases and J by 3 bases, with 15 bases left in between. This CDR3 is 15 amino acids long. The germline gives CDR1 SGHNT, CDR2 YYREEE (reference sequence). As DNA, the CDR3 is TGTGCCAGCAGCCCGCGTGGAGGGGGAACAGATACGCAGTATTTT. Its protein product is CASSPRGGGTDTQYF. Full variable domain (remainder filled in from reference TRBV5-4 and TRBJ2-3): ETGVTQSPTHLIKTRGQQVTLRCSSQSGHNTVSWYQQALGQGPQFIFQYYREEENGRGNFPPRFSGLQFPNYSSELNVNALELDDSALYLCASSPRGGGTDTQYFGPGTRLTVL.

This chain uses TRBV5-4 with TRBJ2-2, with D hard to call. Between the trimmed V and J ends, which lost 4 bases and 8 bases, there was a span of 9 bases. The CDR3 is 12 amino acids. Germline V gives CDR1 SGHNT, CDR2 YYREEE (reference sequence). CDR3 residues: CASSPRVGELFF. Written as DNA, the CDR3 is TGTGCCAGCAGCCCCAGAGTAGGGGAGCTGTTTTTT.

Comments on this clone: This sample includes further DNA sequences coding for the same CDR3. The V call is TRBV2, the J call TRBJ1-5; TRBD1 agrees at 9 bases. Germline V lookup: CDR1 SNHLY, CDR2 FYNNEI. J was trimmed by 5 bases and V by 5 bases; bases with no gene match: 4. This CDR3 comprises 14 residues. In nucleotides, the CDR3 is TGTGCCAGCAGTCCGGGACAGGGTCATCAGCCCCAGCATTTT. This translates into CASSPGQGHQPQHF.

This chain joins TRBV2 and TRBJ2-7; a weak D match, TRBD2 (6 bases). The CDR3 contains 12 residues. V lost 5 bases and J lost 4, with 9 bases in between. Germline V CDR1 and CDR2: SNHLY, FYNNEI. CDR3 sequence reads: CASSLSGYEQYF. CDR3 bases: TGTGCCAGCAGTTTGAGCGGGTACGAGCAGTACTTC.

The table lists this clone with a few counts. The chain is built from TRBV18 and TRBJ1-1; TRBD1 might be the D (5 bases). V lost 5 bases to trimming and J lost 0 bases, with 7 bases between them. This CDR3 spans 13 amino acids. Germline V gene lookup returns CDR1 KGHSH and CDR2 LQKENI. CDR3 sequence reads: CASSKGLNTEAFF. CDR3 bases: TGTGCCAGCTCAAAGGGGTTGAACACTGAAGCTTTCTTT. The full variable domain, its missing parts supplied by reference TRBV18 and TRBJ1-1, is NAGVMQNPRHLVRRRGQEARLRCSPMKGHSHVYWYRQLPEEGLKFMVYLQKENIIDESGMPKERFSAEFPKEGPSILRIQQVVRGDSAAYFCASSKGLNTEAFFGQGTRLTVV.

The V call is TRBV7-6, the J call TRBJ2-7; TRBD1 matches at 9 bases. Germline V gives CDR1 SGHVS, CDR2 FNYEAQ. With 0 bases clipped from V and 3 bases from J, the junction kept 3 bases outside the gene matches. The CDR3 is 15 amino acids. The CDR3 sequence: CASSLATGGDYEQYF. The CDR3 DNA sequence: TGTGCCAGCAGCTTAGCAACAGGGGGCGACTACGAGCAGTACTTC.

The chain's CDR3 is CASSLIRDINQPQHF. The CDR3 nucleotides read TGTGCCAGCAGTTTGATCCGGGACATTAATCAGCCCCAGCATTTT. V is TRBV28 and J is TRBJ1-5, with D maybe TRBD1 (6 bases). CDR3 length: 15 amino acids. Germline assignment: CDR1 MDHEN and CDR2 SYDVKM. Trimming pared 3 bases from V and 4 bases from J, leaving 13 bases between.

This clone was found a few times. The chain joins TRBV6-1 to TRBJ1-5; tentative D call: TRBD1 (6 bases). CDR3 length equals 13 residues. Germline V gene data show CDR1 as MNHNS and CDR2 as SASEGT. V was trimmed by 11 bases and J by 5 bases, leaving 16 bases between them. The chain's CDR3 is CAGGTGLDQPQHF. For the CDR3, the DNA is TGTGCCGGCGGCACAGGGTTAGATCAGCCCCAGCATTTT.

This chain uses TRBV18 with TRBJ2-3; 10 bases match TRBD1. The CDR3 is made up of 17 amino acids. In germline, CDR1 is KGHSH, CDR2 LQKENI. The V and J ends lost 4 bases and 1 base, in that order; junction bases with no gene match: 8. The CDR3 spells CASSLTGTGAGTDTQYF. DNA of the CDR3: TGTGCCAGCTCACTCACCGGGACAGGGGCCGGCACAGATACGCAGTATTTT.

The chain joins TRBV6-5 to TRBJ1-1, with D uncertain. CDR1 is MNHEY, CDR2 SVGAGI, per germline. The CDR3 totals 14 residues. With 5 bases removed from V and 3 bases from J, the gap between germline ends came to 13 bases. Here the CDR3 DNA reads TGTGCCAGCAGTCACCACGGGAGGGACACTGAAGCTTTCTTT. Its protein is CASSHHGRDTEAFF.

Details on this clone: Other DNA sequences in the sample encode the same CDR3. The chain carries TRBV18 and TRBJ1-1, with D possibly TRBD1 on 5 matching bases. This CDR3 comprises 13 residues. The V and J ends lost 3 bases and 5 bases respectively, with 10 bases between them. Germline CDR1 and CDR2: KGHSH and LQKENI. The CDR3 DNA reads TGTGCCAGCTCACCTGGCCAGGGTACTGAAGCTTTCTTT. As protein: CASSPGQGTEAFF.

This clone was detected only a few times. The rearrangement links TRBV7-9 to TRBJ1-1; tentative D call: TRBD1 (5 bases). V was trimmed by 5 bases and J by 10 bases, leaving 14 bases between them. Germline assignment: CDR1 SEHNR and CDR2 FQNEAQ (reference sequence). The CDR3 extends over 12 amino acids. CDR3 DNA sequence: TGTGCCAGCAGCGCAGGGTTCACCGGAGCTTTCTTT. The encoded protein is CASSAGFTGAFF. Filled out from reference TRBV7-9 and TRBJ1-1, the complete variable domain reads DTGVSQNPRHKITKRGQNVTFRCDPISEHNRLYWYRQTLGQGPEFLTYFQNEAQLEKSRLLSDRFSAERPKGSFSTLEIQRTEQGDSAMYLCASSAGFTGAFFGQGTRLTVV.

The genes are TRBV18 and TRBJ2-5; perhaps TRBD1 as D (6 bases). CDR1 is KGHSH, CDR2 LQKENI, per germline. V lost 4 bases and J lost 3, with 18 bases in between. The CDR3 extends over 16 amino acids. CDR3 sequence: CASSLTMYREKETQYF. The DNA for the CDR3 is TGTGCCAGCTCACTGACTATGTACAGGGAAAAAGAGACCCAGTACTTC.

The V and J genes are TRBV15 and TRBJ1-3; a possible D gene is TRBD1 (5 bases). Germline loops: CDR1 LNHNV, CDR2 YYDKDF (reference sequence). The V end lost 2 bases, the J end lost 3 bases, and 17 bases lay between the germline ends. This CDR3 region has 17 residues. The chain's CDR3 is CATSRSARARGGNTIYF. The CDR3 region has the DNA TGTGCCACCAGCAGATCTGCCAGGGCGCGAGGTGGAAACACCATATATTTT.

This clone was seen a few times. The V gene is TRBV28, the J gene TRBJ2-5, with a possible D match to TRBD1 (5 bases). Germline lookup yields CDR1 MDHEN and CDR2 SYDVKM. The V end lost 5 bases, the J end lost 3 bases, and 13 bases lay between the germline ends. This CDR3 is built from 14 residues. CDR3 amino acids: CASSPATVKETQYF. The CDR3 DNA sequence: TGTGCCAGCAGTCCGGCGACAGTTAAAGAGACCCAGTACTTC.

The chain links TRBV27 to TRBJ2-3; 13 positions agree with TRBD2. The CDR3 contains 17 residues. After removal of 2 bases from V and 4 bases from J, the junction contained 6 bases not matched to a gene. The germline CDR1 and CDR2 sequences are MNHEY and SMNVEV (reference sequence). DNA for the CDR3: TGTGCCAGCAGTTTAAGGCCACTAGCGGGAGGGTCAGATACGCAGTATTTT. Protein product: CASSLRPLAGGSDTQYF.

The J gene is TRBJ1-1, the V gene TRBV28; D uncertain. CDR1 and CDR2 (germline): MDHEN, SYDVKM. There are 12 residues in the CDR3. Deletions cut 4 bases from V and 0 bases from J, with 3 bases between. CDR3 region: CASSSMNTEAFF. DNA of the CDR3: TGTGCCAGCAGTTCCATGAACACTGAAGCTTTCTTT. The full variable domain, its missing parts supplied by reference TRBV28 and TRBJ1-1, is DVKVTQSSRYLVKRTGEKVFLECVQDMDHENMFWYRQDPGLGLRLIYFSYDVKMKEKGDIPEGYSVSREKKERFSLILESASTNQTSMYLCASSSMNTEAFFGQGTRLTVV.

This clone was seen a single time. The rearrangement links TRBV2 to TRBJ2-3; perhaps D is TRBD1 or TRBD2 (6 bases each). Germline V gives CDR1 SNHLY, CDR2 FYNNEI. There are 11 residues in the CDR3. The ends were cut back, 1 base at V and 15 bases at J, with 11 bases in the middle. The CDR3 sequence: CASSEGGALYF. CDR3 nucleotides: TGTGCCAGCAGTGAAGGGGGGGCCCTCTATTTT. Combining the CDR3 with reference TRBV2 and TRBJ2-3 gives the whole variable domain EPEVTQTPSHQVTQMGQEVILRCVPISNHLYFYWYRQILGQKVEFLVSFYNNEISEKSEIFDDQFSVERPDGSNFTLKIRSTKLEDSAMYFCASSEGGALYFGPGTRLTVL.

This clone was observed a few times. The V and J genes are TRBV9 and TRBJ2-7, with 7 bases aligning to TRBD1. The CDR3 totals 13 residues. After removal of 4 bases from V and 4 bases from J, the junction contained 5 bases not matched to a gene. Germline CDR1 SGDLS, CDR2 YYNGEE. CDR3 residues: CASSRDSKYEQYF. The CDR3 nucleotides read TGTGCCAGCAGCCGGGACAGTAAGTACGAGCAGTACTTC.

The chain couples TRBV6-6 to TRBJ1-6, with D possibly matching TRBD1 (5 bases). This CDR3 region has 13 residues. The germline V gene encodes CDR1 MNHNY and CDR2 SVGAGI (reference sequence). With 6 bases removed from V and 7 bases from J, the gap between germline ends came to 10 bases. CDR3 sequence: CASSMKGNSPLHF. Written as DNA, the CDR3 is TGTGCCAGCAGCATGAAGGGGAATTCACCCCTCCACTTT.